This T cell receptor beta chain was identified in a study of T cells after yellow fever vaccination. About the research overall: When fractions had low cell numbers, they were prepared with SMART-Seq v4 Ultra Low Input.

Study results and limitations: The secondary response was weaker but peaked faster, day 5 versus 15. Clones that expanded after primary vaccination mostly reappeared after the booster (roughly 96% CD4, approximately 85% CD8).

MiXCR, applied by TCRdb to the 5' RACE reads, yields one record per CDR3 protein. The sample records just under 600,000 distinct CDR3 sequences, roughly 12% being singletons. The V gene's germline CDR1 is SGHDN and CDR2 FVKESK. This CDR3 has 13 residues. V was pared by 4 bases and J by 8 bases, with 12 bases between. Only a few counts were recorded for this clonotype. Its antigen is unknown. This chain uses TRBV14 with TRBJ2-1, with D tentatively TRBD1 or TRBD2 (5 bases each). The sequences come from PBMCs, collected on the day of the yellow fever booster vaccination. The sequence derives from a man aged 25 to 40 who received the YFV17D yellow fever vaccine. This chain's CDR3 is CASSRDLRDEQFF. CDR3 nucleotides: TGTGCCAGCAGCCGGGACCTTCGGGATGAGCAGTTCTTC.